Listed here are 27 T cell receptor beta chains from one sample, sequenced in a study of shared clonotypes between healthy human individuals. Assay used: immunoSEQ multiplex PCR; TCRdb lists only in-frame clones, some missing. Of around 2.1 million clones listed, approximately 96% are singletons. Sequencing used naive CD4+ T cells sorted from blood. Subset in this sample: CD45RA+ positively selected. The receptors shown here come from a young man in good health.

About this clone: A junction end diverges from the germline sequence, so it may reflect a read error. The chain is built from TRBV7-2 and TRBJ2-4; D is uncertain. Looked up from germline, CDR1 is SGHTA and CDR2 is FQGNSA. This CDR3 is 11 amino acids long. The CDR3 here is CASSLQDIQYF. CDR3 DNA: TGTGCCAGTAGCTTACAAGACATTCAGTACTTC.

This clone appeared once. The chain has TRBV10-3 and TRBJ1-5; 9 nucleotides match TRBD1. V shed 3 bases, J shed 1 base, and the junction held 4 bases outside the gene matches. CDR1 is ENHRY and CDR2 is SYGVKD in the germline V gene. The CDR3 contains 16 residues. The DNA for the CDR3 is TGTGCCATCAGTGATCGGGACAGGGACAGCAATCAGCCCCAGCATTTT. This sequence encodes CAISDRDRDSNQPQHF.

This clone was counted a single time. This CDR3 is CASSLVPAGSARSNEKLFF. The CDR3 bases are TGTGCCAGCAGCTTAGTCCCGGCAGGATCGGCACGTTCTAATGAAAAACTGTTTTTT. The chain is built from TRBV7-6 and TRBJ1-4; no definite D call. Germline assignment: CDR1 SGHVS and CDR2 FNYEAQ. V shed 1 base and J shed 3 bases, with 21 bases lying between them. The CDR3 is 19 residues long.

This clone came up once. The rearrangement joins TRBV28 to TRBJ1-3; 10 bases match TRBD1. The CDR3 has 16 amino acids. Germline V gene data show CDR1 as MDHEN and CDR2 as SYDVKM. Trimming cost V 5 bases and J 4 bases; bases outside gene matches: 8. CDR3 loop: CASSEGTGARGNTIYF. The CDR3 DNA sequence: TGTGCCAGCAGTGAAGGGACAGGGGCGCGCGGAAACACCATATATTTT.

This chain uses TRBV6-6 with TRBJ1-2, with 10 bases lining up with TRBD1. The germline CDR1 and CDR2 sequences are MNHNY and SVGAGI (reference sequence). The CDR3 loop spans 13 amino acids. J was trimmed by 3 bases and V by 7 bases; bases with no gene match: 2. The CDR3 DNA sequence: TGTGCCAGCAAGGGGACAGGGGACTATGGCTACACCTTC. This encodes CASKGTGDYGYTF.

V gene TRBV7-2 combines with J gene TRBJ2-5; 9 bases map to TRBD1. The CDR3 runs to 15 residues. With V trimmed by 1 base and J by 6 bases, 6 bases remained unmatched. From germline, CDR1 is SGHTA and CDR2 FQGNSA. The CDR3 bases are TGTGCCAGCAGCTTAGACCCGGGACAGGGACAGACCCAGTACTTC. Protein sequence: CASSLDPGQGQTQYF.

A few counts support this clone. The chain couples TRBV7-2 to TRBJ1-5; 7 bases are shared with TRBD1. Per the germline V gene, CDR1 is SGHTA and CDR2 is FQGNSA. CDR3 length: 14 amino acids. With 5 bases clipped from V and 5 bases from J, the junction kept 6 bases outside the gene matches. Written as DNA, the CDR3 is TGTGCCAGCAGCCTGGGGACAGCCTATCAGCCCCAGCATTTT. It yields the protein CASSLGTAYQPQHF.

The chain combines TRBV5-1 with TRBJ2-7; TRBD2 matches at 8 bases. With V trimmed by 0 bases and J by 6 bases, 14 bases remained unmatched. Germline CDR1 SGHRS, CDR2 YFSETQ. CDR3 size: 17 residues. As DNA, the CDR3 is TGCGCCAGCAGCTTGGCCGACTTCGGACTAGCATCTTCCGAGCAGTACTTC. Encoded protein: CASSLADFGLASSEQYF.

The chain couples TRBV9 to TRBJ1-3; D is uncertain. Germline CDR1 is SGDLS and CDR2 is YYNGEE. This CDR3 spans 13 amino acids. Trimming stripped 4 bases from V and 6 bases from J, with 11 bases between. The CDR3 DNA reads as TGTGCCAGCAGCACAAGATCAATAAACACCATATATTTT. Encoded protein: CASSTRSINTIYF.

The CDR3 protein is CAWRLPGQGANQPQHF. The CDR3 DNA sequence: TGTGCCTGGAGATTGCCCGGACAGGGGGCAAATCAGCCCCAGCATTTT. The chain has TRBV30 and TRBJ1-5; 11 bases fit TRBD1. Germline CDR1 GTSNPN, CDR2 SVGIG (reference sequence). The trim removed 3 bases at V and 4 bases at J, leaving 8 bases unmatched. The CDR3 has 16 amino acids.

As to this clone: A read error may produce the germline difference seen at one junction end. The CDR3: CASTLLGQPNQPQHF. CDR3 coding DNA: TGTGCCAGCACCTTGCTAGGACAGCCCAATCAGCCCCAGCATTTT. The V call is TRBV5-8, the J call TRBJ1-5; tentative D call: TRBD1 (6 bases). There are 15 residues in the CDR3. CDR1 and CDR2 (germline): SGHTS, YDEGEE.

This rearrangement joins TRBV6-6 to TRBJ2-3; D gene ambiguous. The CDR3 is made up of 12 amino acids. The V gene lost 7 bases and the J gene lost 2 bases, with 7 bases spanning the gap. Germline CDR1 and CDR2: MNHNY and SVGAGI (reference sequence). The CDR3 loop is CASTLNTDTQYF. CDR3 DNA: TGTGCCAGCACCCTCAACACAGATACGCAGTATTTT.

Remarks on this clone: The sample contains more than one DNA sequence encoding this CDR3. The chain employs TRBV2 and TRBJ2-3, with 12 bases aligning to TRBD2. Germline lookup yields CDR1 SNHLY and CDR2 FYNNEI. J lost 3 bases, V lost 3 bases, and 1 base had no gene match. This CDR3 is built from 15 residues. CDR3 amino acids: CASSELAGGTDTQYF. The DNA for the CDR3 is TGTGCCAGCAGTGAGCTAGCGGGGGGGACAGATACGCAGTATTTT.

The CDR3 sequence is CASSALQGEGGYTF. In nucleotides, the CDR3 is TGTGCCAGCAGCGCTTTACAGGGGGAGGGAGGCTACACCTTC. V usage is TRBV11-2 and J usage is TRBJ1-2, with 8 bases aligning to TRBD1. After removal of 5 bases from V and 8 bases from J, the junction contained 10 bases not matched to a gene. Looked up from germline, CDR1 is SGHAT and CDR2 is FQNNGV. This CDR3 has 14 amino acids.

CDR3: CASTVGEGYEQYF. As DNA, the CDR3 is TGCGCCAGCACCGTAGGGGAGGGTTACGAGCAGTACTTC. V gene TRBV5-1 combines with J gene TRBJ2-7, with 7 bases fitting TRBD2. Germline V gene data show CDR1 as SGHRS and CDR2 as YFSETQ. CDR3 length: 13 residues. Trimming removed 6 bases from V and 4 bases from J; junction bases left unmatched: 7.

The chain couples TRBV12-5 to TRBJ2-7; D might be TRBD1 (6 bases). V was trimmed by 5 bases and J by 5 bases, leaving 19 bases between them. The CDR3 extends over 15 amino acids. CDR1 is LGHNT and CDR2 is FRNRAP in the germline V gene. The CDR3 protein is CASGPDTGIINEQYF. The CDR3 nucleotides are TGTGCTAGTGGTCCGGATACAGGGATTATCAACGAGCAGTACTTC.

The J gene is TRBJ2-7, the V gene TRBV5-5, with TRBD2 matching 10 bases. Germline V lookup: CDR1 SGHKS, CDR2 YYEKEE (reference sequence). The CDR3 contains 16 residues. The trim removed 0 bases at V and 5 bases at J, leaving 8 bases unmatched. The CDR3 sequence is CASSLVLAGVSDEQYF. The CDR3 coding sequence is TGTGCCAGCAGCTTGGTTCTAGCGGGAGTCAGTGACGAGCAGTACTTC.

The genes are TRBV11-3 and TRBJ1-3; TRBD1 might be the D (5 bases). Germline assignment: CDR1 SGHNT and CDR2 YENEEA. There are 15 residues in the CDR3. V dropped 0 bases and J dropped 0 bases, with 6 bases sitting between them. For the CDR3, the DNA is TGTGCCAGCAGCTTAGACGGGGGCTCTGGAAACACCATATATTTT. Translated: CASSLDGGSGNTIYF. The variable domain in full, completed from reference TRBV11-3 and TRBJ1-3, reads EAGVVQSPRYKIIEKKQPVAFWCNPISGHNTLYWYLQNLGQGPELLIRYENEEAVDDSQLPKDRFSAERLKGVDSTLKIQPAELGDSAVYLCASSLDGGSGNTIYFGEGSWLTVV.

The V gene is TRBV2, the J gene TRBJ2-7; 7 bases line up with TRBD1. J was trimmed by 5 bases and V by 8 bases; bases with no gene match: 6. This CDR3 is 12 amino acids long. The germline V gene encodes CDR1 SNHLY and CDR2 FYNNEI. The CDR3 region is CASYRGRDEQYF. CDR3 coding DNA: TGTGCCAGCTACAGGGGCCGGGACGAGCAGTACTTC. The full variable domain, completed using reference TRBV2 and TRBJ2-7, is EPEVTQTPSHQVTQMGQEVILRCVPISNHLYFYWYRQILGQKVEFLVSFYNNEISEKSEIFDDQFSVERPDGSNFTLKIRSTKLEDSAMYFCASYRGRDEQYFGPGTRLTVT.

This sequence joins TRBV7-9 and TRBJ2-3; 8 bases map to TRBD2. With V trimmed by 5 bases and J by 9 bases, 22 bases remained unmatched. The CDR3 has 18 amino acids. CDR1 is SEHNR, CDR2 FQNEAQ, per germline (reference sequence). CDR3 coding DNA: TGTGCCAGCAGCGGAAACCTACTAGCGGCTAAGGGTCAGGGCACGCAGTATTTT. Protein: CASSGNLLAAKGQGTQYF.

CDR3 bases: TGCGCCAGCAGCCCTGGAGACAGGGTTAGGACTGAAGCTTTCTTT. It codes for CASSPGDRVRTEAFF. The rearrangement links TRBV4-3 to TRBJ1-1; TRBD1 matches 7 bases. The CDR3 is 15 amino acids. CDR1 LGHNA and CDR2 YSLEER come from the germline V gene. V dropped 4 bases and J dropped 5; count of bases not matched to a gene: 10.

The chain has TRBV9 and TRBJ2-2; 11 nucleotides match TRBD2. Germline V gives CDR1 SGDLS, CDR2 YYNGEE. The trim removed 3 bases at V and 4 bases at J, leaving 2 bases unmatched. CDR3 size: 15 residues. This chain's CDR3 is CASSGLAGTTGELFF. The DNA for the CDR3 is TGTGCCAGCAGCGGACTAGCGGGAACCACCGGGGAGCTGTTTTTT.

The rearrangement uses TRBV4-1 and TRBJ1-6; D might be TRBD1 (5 bases). With 7 bases removed from V and 10 bases from J, the gap between germline ends came to 20 bases. Germline V gene sequence: CDR1 MGHRA, CDR2 YSYEKL. This CDR3 contains 15 residues. The CDR3 spells CASIPVGTGRSPLHF. The CDR3 DNA reads TGCGCCAGCATCCCGGTGGGGACCGGGCGGTCACCCCTCCACTTT.

The rearrangement joins TRBV30 to TRBJ2-1; D uncertain. V lost 0 bases, J lost 5 bases, and 11 bases lay in between. Germline V gene data show CDR1 as GTSNPN and CDR2 as SVGIG (reference sequence). The CDR3 covers 14 residues. Here the CDR3 reads CAWSVLPQNNEQFF. In nucleotides, the CDR3 is TGTGCCTGGAGTGTACTCCCCCAGAACAATGAGCAGTTCTTC.

This clone was counted between two and nine times. The chain couples TRBV4-1 to TRBJ1-2, with D possibly matching TRBD1 (6 bases). CDR3 size: 14 residues. CDR1 is MGHRA and CDR2 is YSYEKL in the germline V gene. The germline V and J ends were trimmed by 3 bases and 4 bases, with 12 bases remaining between them. The CDR3 is CASSQNREGYGYTF. CDR3 coding DNA: TGCGCCAGCAGCCAGAACAGGGAGGGCTATGGCTACACCTTC.

This chain uses TRBV7-2 with TRBJ1-2; perhaps TRBD1 as D (6 bases). CDR1 and CDR2 from the germline V gene are SGHTA and FQGNSA. The CDR3 extends over 13 amino acids. V was clipped by 2 bases and J by 4 bases, with 8 bases between them. CDR3 DNA sequence: TGTGCCAGCAGCTTAACAGGGTTCTATGGCTACACCTTC. This sequence encodes CASSLTGFYGYTF. Supplemented by reference TRBV7-2 and TRBJ1-2, the full variable domain reads GAGVSQSPSNKVTEKGKDVELRCDPISGHTALYWYRQSLGQGLEFLIYFQGNSAPDKSGLPSDRFSAERTGGSVSTLTIQRTQQEDSAVYLCASSLTGFYGYTFGSGTRLTVV.

The rearrangement links TRBV5-1 to TRBJ2-3; maybe TRBD2 (6 bases). The CDR3 is made up of 16 amino acids. In germline, CDR1 is SGHRS, CDR2 YFSETQ. With 0 bases removed from V and 4 bases from J, the gap between germline ends came to 15 bases. Written as DNA, the CDR3 is TGCGCCAGCAGCTTGGGCCTAGCGAAAGTCCCAGATACGCAGTATTTT. This gives the protein CASSLGLAKVPDTQYF.